The entry that follows covers one T cell receptor beta chain sequence. The data stem from a study of OX40 agonist ivuxolimab in advanced cancers. Profiled with immunoSEQ multiplex PCR; TCRdb holds only in-frame clones, not every one. The table shows approximately 90,000 clones, with approximately 90% occurring only once. The CDR3 runs 12 residues. Trimming stripped 4 bases from V and 10 bases from J, with 10 bases between. Germline V CDR1 and CDR2: SGHTA, FQGNSA. The sequence was obtained from an adult with an advanced solid tumor such as melanoma, head and neck, liver or kidney cancer. V usage is TRBV7-2 and J usage is TRBJ1-4; TRBD1 might be the D (5 bases). Sequenced material: CD4+ or CD8+ T cells sorted from blood, taken in a trial of the OX40 agonist ivuxolimab. As DNA, the CDR3 is TGTGCCAGCAGCTCTTCGACAGTAAAACTGTTTTTT. It codes for CASSSSTVKLFF.